What follows are 9 T cell receptor beta chains derived from one specimen sequenced in a study of cytomegalovirus exposure and HLA in healthy donors. PCR employed 60 Vbeta and 13 Jbeta primers. Measured with immunoSEQ multiplex PCR; TCRdb has only the in-frame clones, and not every one. The sample holds 100,000 to 120,000 clones, about 81% seen once. Material: PBMCs. Receptors originate from a man between 25 and 39 years old in good health and CMV-seronegative.

The chain combines TRBV19 with TRBJ1-2; 7 nucleotides align to TRBD1. The CDR3 is 14 residues long. Germline loops: CDR1 LNHDA, CDR2 SQIVND (reference sequence). The V segment lost 5 bases and the J segment 7 bases; nucleotides outside the gene matches: 10. CDR3 sequence reads: CASSAGTDYRGYTF. The CDR3 coding sequence is TGTGCCAGTAGTGCAGGGACAGACTACCGTGGCTACACCTTC. Complete variable domain (other parts from reference TRBV19 and TRBJ1-2): DGGITQSPKYLFRKEGQNVTLSCEQNLNHDAMYWYRQDPGQGLRLIYYSQIVNDFQKGDIAEGYSVSREKKESFPLTVTSAQKNPTAFYLCASSAGTDYRGYTFGSGTRLTVV.

V gene TRBV5-1 combines with J gene TRBJ1-1; no definite D call. CDR3 length: 13 amino acids. Germline loops: CDR1 SGHRS, CDR2 YFSETQ. The V gene lost 4 bases and the J gene lost 4 bases, with 11 bases spanning the gap. The CDR3 DNA reads as TGCGCCAGCAGCATAGAAGTGAGCACTGAAGCTTTCTTT. Translation: CASSIEVSTEAFF.

This rearrangement joins TRBV9 to TRBJ2-3; 10 bases map to TRBD2. The CDR3 sequence is 16 residues long. Germline assignment: CDR1 SGDLS and CDR2 YYNGEE. After removal of 3 bases from V and 3 bases from J, the junction contained 7 bases not matched to a gene. In DNA form, the CDR3 reads TGTGCCAGCAGCGGCGTAGCGGGGGGTATGACAGATACGCAGTATTTT. This translates into CASSGVAGGMTDTQYF. The full variable domain, in which reference TRBV9 and TRBJ2-3 provide the parts outside the CDR3, is DSGVTQTPKHLITATGQRVTLRCSPRSGDLSVYWYQQSLDQGLQFLIQYYNGEERAKGNILERFSAQQFPDLHSELNLSSLELGDSALYFCASSGVAGGMTDTQYFGPGTRLTVL.

The chain recombines TRBV7-2 with TRBJ2-5; the match to TRBD1 covers 8 bases. Germline CDR1 SGHTA, CDR2 FQGNSA. The CDR3 covers 13 residues. Germline trimming cut 6 bases from V and 4 bases from J; bases unmatched to any gene: 4. CDR3 DNA sequence: TGTGCCAGCAGTTTCCAGGGGGCAGAGACCCAGTACTTC. As protein: CASSFQGAETQYF.

The gene calls are TRBV7-2 and TRBJ1-1; 8 bases agree with TRBD1. The CDR3 has 13 residues. Unmatched junction bases numbered 4, after V lost 5 bases and J lost 5 bases. Germline-derived CDR1 and CDR2 are SGHTA and FQGNSA. The CDR3 reads CASSQHRGTEAFF. The DNA of the CDR3 is TGTGCCAGCAGCCAACACAGGGGGACTGAAGCTTTCTTT.

This chain links TRBV10-2 with TRBJ1-1; D gene ambiguous. CDR3 size: 14 residues. The V gene's germline CDR1 is WSHSY and CDR2 SAAADI. Trimming stripped 7 bases from V and 1 base from J, with 13 bases between. The CDR3: CASKIGERNTEAFF. CDR3 DNA sequence: TGCGCCAGCAAGATCGGGGAGCGGAACACTGAAGCTTTCTTT.

This chain connects TRBV19 to TRBJ2-5; perhaps TRBD2 as D (5 bases). The J call is in doubt because the DNA end fits TRBJ2-7 better. The CDR3 totals 15 residues. Germline loops: CDR1 LNHDA, CDR2 SQIVND (reference sequence). CDR3: CASSISAEVSYEQYF. The CDR3, as DNA: TGTGCCAGTAGTATCTCAGCGGAGGTCTCCTACGAGCAGTACTTC.

This chain connects TRBV9 to TRBJ2-1; 9 nucleotides agree with TRBD1. The ends lost 0 bases at V and 9 bases at J; junction bases unmatched: 7. This CDR3 contains 15 residues. The V gene's germline CDR1 is SGDLS and CDR2 YYNGEE. The DNA of the CDR3 is TGTGCCAGCAGCGTAGGAGGGACAGGGTGGCCTGAGCAGTTCTTC. Translation gives CASSVGGTGWPEQFF. Supplemented by reference TRBV9 and TRBJ2-1, the full variable domain reads DSGVTQTPKHLITATGQRVTLRCSPRSGDLSVYWYQQSLDQGLQFLIQYYNGEERAKGNILERFSAQQFPDLHSELNLSSLELGDSALYFCASSVGGTGWPEQFFGPGTRLTVL.

The chain uses TRBV5-5 and TRBJ1-1; D is perhaps TRBD1 (6 bases). V dropped 0 bases and J dropped 4 bases, with 10 bases sitting between them. Germline V lookup: CDR1 SGHKS, CDR2 YYEKEE (reference sequence). This CDR3 spans 14 amino acids. CDR3 amino acids: CASSLGQGITEAFF. CDR3 coding DNA: TGTGCCAGCAGCTTGGGGCAGGGGATCACTGAAGCTTTCTTT.